The T cell receptor (beta chain) described here comes from a study of CD8 T cells in ankylosing spondylitis. This CDR3 has 18 amino acids. Germline V gives CDR1 SGDLS, CDR2 YYNGEE. Trimming cost V 4 bases and J 1 base, with 20 bases left between them. This clonotype has ten or more counts. TCRdb fed the 5' RACE reads into MiXCR, producing one record per CDR3 protein. The data contain about 42,000 distinct CDR3 sequences, more than 3% of them singletons. The chain combines TRBV9 with TRBJ2-2; D is perhaps TRBD1 or TRBD2 (5 bases each). The source material was blood, either unsorted or a sorted T cell fraction (not recorded which). This clonotype was sampled from a female donor with ankylosing spondylitis or in good health (not recorded which). DNA for the CDR3: TGTGCCAGCAGCTTTCAGAAGCCGGGACCTCTGAACACCGGGGAGCTGTTTTTT. Protein: CASSFQKPGPLNTGELFF. The complete variable domain, with remaining parts taken from reference TRBV9 and TRBJ2-2, reads DSGVTQTPKHLITATGQRVTLRCSPRSGDLSVYWYQQSLDQGLQFLIQYYNGEERAKGNILERFSAQQFPDLHSELNLSSLELGDSALYFCASSFQKPGPLNTGELFFGEGSRLTVL.